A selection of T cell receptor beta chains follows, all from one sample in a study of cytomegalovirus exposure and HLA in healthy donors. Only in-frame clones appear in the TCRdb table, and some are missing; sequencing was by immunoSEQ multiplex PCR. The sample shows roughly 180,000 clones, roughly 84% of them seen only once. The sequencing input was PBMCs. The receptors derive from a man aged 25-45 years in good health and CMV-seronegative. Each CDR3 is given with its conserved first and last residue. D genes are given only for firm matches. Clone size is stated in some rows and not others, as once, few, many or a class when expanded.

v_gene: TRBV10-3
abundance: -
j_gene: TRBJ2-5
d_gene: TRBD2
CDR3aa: CAISDSLGTGRSGRAVETQYF
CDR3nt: TGTGCCATCAGTGATTCGTTGGGGACAGGTCGTAGCGGGAGGGCCGTAGAGACCCAGTACTTC

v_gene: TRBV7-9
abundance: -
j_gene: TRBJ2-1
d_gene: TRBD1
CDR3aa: CASSQGVESYNEQFF
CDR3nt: TGTGCCAGCAGTCAGGGGGTTGAGTCCTACAATGAGCAGTTCTTC

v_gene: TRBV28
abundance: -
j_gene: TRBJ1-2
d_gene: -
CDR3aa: CASSFQANYGYTF
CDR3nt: TGTGCCAGCAGTTTTCAGGCTAACTATGGCTACACCTTC

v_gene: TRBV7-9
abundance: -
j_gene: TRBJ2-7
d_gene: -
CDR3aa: CASRPNRGRVGYEQYF
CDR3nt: TGTGCCAGCAGACCGAATCGTGGCCGGGTGGGCTACGAGCAGTACTTC

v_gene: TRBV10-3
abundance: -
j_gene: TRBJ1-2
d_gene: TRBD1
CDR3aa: CAAQQGSGYTF
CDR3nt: TGTGCCGCCCAACAGGGGTCTGGCTACACCTTC

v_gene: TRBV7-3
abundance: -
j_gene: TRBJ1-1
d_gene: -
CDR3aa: CASSPGEGRGAEAFF
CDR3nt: TGTGCCAGCAGCCCCGGGGAGGGAAGAGGGGCTGAAGCTTTCTTT

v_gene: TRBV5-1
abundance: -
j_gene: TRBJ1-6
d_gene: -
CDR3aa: CASSLGAGQGTSPLHF
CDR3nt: TGCGCCAGCAGCTTGGGGGCTGGGCAGGGTACTTCACCCCTCCACTTT

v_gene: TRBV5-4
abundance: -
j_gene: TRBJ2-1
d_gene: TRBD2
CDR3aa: CASSLNSGLTYNEQFF
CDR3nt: TGTGCCAGCAGCTTGAATAGCGGGCTAACGTACAATGAGCAGTTCTTC

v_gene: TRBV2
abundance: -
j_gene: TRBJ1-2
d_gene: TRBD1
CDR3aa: CASIPGQGNYGYTF
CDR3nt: TGTGCCAGCATCCCCGGACAGGGGAACTATGGCTACACCTTC

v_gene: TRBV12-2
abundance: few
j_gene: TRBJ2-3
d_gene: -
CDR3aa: CASRLVGQADTQYF
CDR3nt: TGTGCAAGTCGCTTAGTGGGACAGGCGGATACGCAGTATTTT

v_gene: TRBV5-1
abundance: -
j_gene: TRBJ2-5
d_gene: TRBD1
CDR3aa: CASSSLTDRAQETQYF
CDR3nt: TGCGCCAGCAGCTCTCTTACCGACAGGGCCCAAGAGACCCAGTACTTC

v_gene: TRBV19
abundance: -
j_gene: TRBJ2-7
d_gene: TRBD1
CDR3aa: CASSLTGDSYEQYF
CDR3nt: TGTGCCAGTAGCTTGACAGGGGACTCCTACGAGCAGTACTTC

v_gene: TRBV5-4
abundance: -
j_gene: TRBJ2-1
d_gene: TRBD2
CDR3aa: CASSLPRPAGANNEQFF
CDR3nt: TGTGCCAGCAGCCTACCCCGACCAGCGGGGGCTAACAATGAGCAGTTCTTC

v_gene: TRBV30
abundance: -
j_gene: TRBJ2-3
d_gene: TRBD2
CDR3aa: CAWSVLSGGITDTQYF
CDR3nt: TGTGCCTGGAGTGTACTTAGCGGGGGAATCACAGATACGCAGTATTTT

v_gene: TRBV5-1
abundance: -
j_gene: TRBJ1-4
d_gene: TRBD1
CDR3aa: CASSPGQPNEKLFF
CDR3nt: TGCGCCAGCAGCCCGGGACAGCCTAATGAAAAACTGTTTTTT

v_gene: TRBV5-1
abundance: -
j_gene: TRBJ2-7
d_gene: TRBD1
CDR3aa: CASSSLQGATGYEQYF
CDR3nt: TGCGCCAGCAGCTCATTACAGGGGGCGACAGGCTACGAGCAGTACTTC

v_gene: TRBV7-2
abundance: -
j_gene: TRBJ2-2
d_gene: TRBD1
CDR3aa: CASSRDRVTGELFF
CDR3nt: TGTGCCAGCAGCCGGGACAGGGTGACCGGGGAGCTGTTTTTT

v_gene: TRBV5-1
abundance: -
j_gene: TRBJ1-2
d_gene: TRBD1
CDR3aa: CASSPGQGAEGYTF
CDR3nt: TGCGCCAGCAGCCCGGGACAGGGGGCAGAGGGCTACACCTTC

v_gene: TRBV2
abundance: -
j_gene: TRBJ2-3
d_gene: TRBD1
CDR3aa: CASSLDRVDTQYF
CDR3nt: TGTGCCAGCAGCCTTGACAGGGTCGATACGCAGTATTTT

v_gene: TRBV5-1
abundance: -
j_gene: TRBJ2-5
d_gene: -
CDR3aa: CASSLGGQSLQETQYF
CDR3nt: TGCGCCAGCAGCTTGGGAGGACAGTCTTTACAAGAGACCCAGTACTTC

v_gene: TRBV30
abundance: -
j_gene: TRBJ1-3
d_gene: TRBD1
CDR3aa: CAWSMLTGGSGNTIYF
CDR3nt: TGTGCCTGGAGTATGTTGACAGGGGGATCTGGAAACACCATATATTTT

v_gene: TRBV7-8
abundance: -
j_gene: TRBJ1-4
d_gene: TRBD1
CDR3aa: CASSPGTGPNEKLFF
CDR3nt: TGTGCCAGCAGCCCCGGGACAGGCCCGAATGAAAAACTGTTTTTT

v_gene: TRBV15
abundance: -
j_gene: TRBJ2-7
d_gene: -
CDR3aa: CATSRGGTSRTFYEQYF
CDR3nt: TGTGCCACCAGCAGAGGGGGAACTAGCCGCACCTTTTACGAGCAGTACTTC

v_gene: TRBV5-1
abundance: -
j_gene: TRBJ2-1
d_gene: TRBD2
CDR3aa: CASSLGIGTSWNEQFF
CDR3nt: TGCGCCAGCAGCTTGGGAATCGGGACTAGCTGGAATGAGCAATTCTTC

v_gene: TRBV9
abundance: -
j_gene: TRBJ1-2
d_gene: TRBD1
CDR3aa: CASSVEGQGSSGYTF
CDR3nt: TGTGCCAGCAGCGTAGAGGGACAGGGTAGTAGTGGCTACACCTTC

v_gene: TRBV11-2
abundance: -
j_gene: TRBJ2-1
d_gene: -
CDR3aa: CASSLDLGTEQFF
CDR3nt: TGTGCCAGCAGCTTAGATCTTGGCACCGAGCAGTTCTTC

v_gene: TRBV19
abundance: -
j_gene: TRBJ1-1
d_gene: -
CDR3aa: CASSSNFGDTEAFF
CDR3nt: TGTGCCAGTAGTAGCAACTTTGGGGACACTGAAGCCTTCTTT

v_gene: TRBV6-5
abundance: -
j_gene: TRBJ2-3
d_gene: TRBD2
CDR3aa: CATRTSGSNTQYF
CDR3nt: TGTGCCACCCGGACTAGCGGGAGTAATACGCAGTATTTT

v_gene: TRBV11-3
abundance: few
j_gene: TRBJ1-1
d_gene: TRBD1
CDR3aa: CASSQGANTEAFF
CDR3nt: TGTGCCAGCAGCCAGGGGGCGAACACTGAAGCTTTCTTT

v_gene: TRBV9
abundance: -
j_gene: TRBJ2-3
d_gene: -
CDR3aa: CASSVPGDTQYF
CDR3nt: TGTGCCAGCAGCGTACCGGGGGATACGCAGTATTTT

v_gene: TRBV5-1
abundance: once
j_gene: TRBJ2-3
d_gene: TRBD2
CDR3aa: CASRTSGASTDTQYF
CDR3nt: TGCGCCAGTAGGACTAGCGGGGCTAGCACAGATACGCAGTATTTT

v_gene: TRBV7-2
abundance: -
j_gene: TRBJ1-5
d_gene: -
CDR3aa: CASSLSPGGDQPQHF
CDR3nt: TGTGCCAGCAGCTTATCTCCTGGCGGGGATCAGCCCCAGCATTTT

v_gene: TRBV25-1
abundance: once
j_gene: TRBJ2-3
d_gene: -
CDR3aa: CASSQGTTKGTDTQYF
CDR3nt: TGTGCCAGCAGTCAGGGGACGACCAAGGGCACAGATACGCAGTATTTT

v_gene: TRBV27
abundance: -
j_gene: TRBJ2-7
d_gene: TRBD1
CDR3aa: CASSQGAGTGTYEQYF
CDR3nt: TGTGCCAGCAGCCAAGGGGCCGGGACAGGAACTTACGAGCAGTACTTC

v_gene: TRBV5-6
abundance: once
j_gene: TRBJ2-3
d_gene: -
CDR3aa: CASSPTGLGGDTQYF
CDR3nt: TGTGCCAGCAGCCCGACAGGTTTAGGTGGAGATACGCAGTATTTT

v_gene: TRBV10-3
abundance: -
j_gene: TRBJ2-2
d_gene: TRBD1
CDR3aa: CAISEGTGGDTGELFF
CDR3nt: TGTGCCATCAGTGAGGGGACAGGGGGCGACACCGGGGAGCTGTTTTTT

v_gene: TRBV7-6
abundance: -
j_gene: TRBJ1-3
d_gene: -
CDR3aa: CASSLGANRPSGNTIYF
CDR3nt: TGTGCCAGCAGCTTAGGAGCTAACAGGCCCTCTGGAAACACCATATATTTT

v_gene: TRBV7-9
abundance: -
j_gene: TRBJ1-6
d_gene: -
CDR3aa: CASSFGGVGNSPLHF
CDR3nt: TGTGCCAGCAGCTTTGGAGGGGTGGGAAATTCACCCCTCCACTTT

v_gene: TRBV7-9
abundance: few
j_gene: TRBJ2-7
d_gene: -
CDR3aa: CASSLGTYEQYF
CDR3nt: TGTGCCAGCAGCTTAGGTACCTACGAGCAGTACTTC